This T cell receptor (beta chain) was recovered during a study of blood T cell repertoires in COVID-19. The wider study: The origin of the acute and convalescent COVID-19 samples was the United States, Italy and Spain. The cDNA or gDNA used as material had been derived from T cells, B-cell-depleted T cells, or PBMCs.

Germline CDR1 reads SGDLS; CDR2 reads YYNGEE. V shed 3 bases, J shed 3 bases, and the junction held 2 bases outside the gene matches. The CDR3 contains 14 residues. Libraries were prepared by immunoSEQ multiplex PCR; TCRdb keeps only in-frame clonotypes and omits some of them. The sample consists of about 270,000 clones, 81% of them appearing once. J is TRBJ1-2 and V is TRBV9, with TRBD1 identical over 10 bases. Material for sequencing was peripheral blood. The TCR originated in a woman in her sixties or seventies with active or convalescent COVID-19. CDR3 DNA sequence: TGTGCCAGCAGCGCCGGACAGGGGGACTATGGCTACACCTTC. This translates into CASSAGQGDYGYTF. The full variable domain, in which reference TRBV9 and TRBJ1-2 provide the parts outside the CDR3, is DSGVTQTPKHLITATGQRVTLRCSPRSGDLSVYWYQQSLDQGLQFLIQYYNGEERAKGNILERFSAQQFPDLHSELNLSSLELGDSALYFCASSAGQGDYGYTFGSGTRLTVV.